This is a list of T cell receptor beta chains from one sample in a study of shared T cell receptors in the human thymus. Assay: immunoSEQ multiplex PCR; the TCRdb copy retains only in-frame clones and omits some. Among 700,000 or so clones listed, 70% to 90% were seen once. The same data also went into a second study, on human thymus T cells.

Sequenced input: thymocytes. These receptors all stem from a girl under two years old with a congenital heart defect. CDR3s include the opening cysteine and the closing phenylalanine or tryptophan. A D gene is named only where the DNA matches it firmly. Clone size is stated in some rows and not others, as once, few, many or a class when expanded.

clone size | J gene | V gene | D gene | CDR3 protein | CDR3 DNA
. | TRBJ1-5 | TRBV6-6 | . | CASSYAQEPQHF | TGTGCCAGCAGTTACGCTCAGGAGCCCCAGCATTTT
. | TRBJ2-7 | TRBV11-2 | TRBD1 | CASRIRTGANTYEQYF | TGTGCCAGCAGGATTCGGACAGGGGCGAATACCTACGAGCAGTACTTC
few | TRBJ1-1 | TRBV25-1 | . | CASSVRTDDNDAEAFF | TGTGCCAGCAGTGTACGGACAGACGACAATGATGCTGAAGCTTTCTTT
. | TRBJ1-2 | TRBV6-1 | TRBD1 | CASSGHRGHDYGYTF | TGTGCCAGCAGTGGTCACAGGGGACATGACTATGGCTACACCTTC
. | TRBJ2-7 | TRBV5-1 | . | CASRSGISYEQYF | TGCGCCAGCAGATCGGGTATCTCCTACGAGCAGTACTTC
. | TRBJ1-2 | TRBV10-1 | TRBD1 | CARRGGQGHGYTF | TGCGCCAGGAGGGGGGGACAGGGCCATGGCTACACCTTC
. | TRBJ1-6 | TRBV6-6 | . | CASSPFFSPLHF | TGTGCCAGCAGTCCTTTTTTTTCACCCCTCCACTTT
. | TRBJ2-3 | TRBV6-7 | . | CASSSIDTQYF | TGTGCCAGCAGTTCTATAGATACGCAGTATTTT
. | TRBJ2-2 | TRBV19 | TRBD2 | CASSWGRETSNTGELFF | TGTGCCAGTAGTTGGGGGAGGGAGACCTCGAACACCGGGGAGCTGTTTTTT
. | TRBJ1-2 | TRBV14 | TRBD1 | CASSPRGRDGYTF | TGTGCCAGCAGCCCCAGGGGGCGAGATGGCTACACCTTC
. | TRBJ2-2 | TRBV9 | TRBD2 | CASSRGVNTGELFF | TGTGCCAGCAGCCGGGGGGTAAACACCGGGGAGCTGTTTTTT
. | TRBJ2-2 | TRBV6-6 | . | CASPTSPDNTGELFF | TGTGCCAGTCCGACTAGTCCCGACAACACCGGGGAGCTGTTTTTT
. | TRBJ1-5 | TRBV6-4 | TRBD1 | CASSPMGQGSNQPQHF | TGTGCCAGCAGTCCCATGGGACAGGGCAGCAATCAGCCCCAGCATTTT
. | TRBJ2-5 | TRBV5-4 | TRBD2 | CASSSRTSGGPQETQYF | TGTGCCAGCAGCTCGCGGACTAGCGGGGGGCCACAAGAGACCCAGTACTTC
. | TRBJ1-1 | TRBV19 | . | CASRSAAPTSMNTEAFF | TGTGCCAGTAGAAGTGCGGCACCGACTTCCATGAACACTGAAGCTTTCTTT
. | TRBJ1-1 | TRBV6-1 | . | CASSQGPGEAFF | TGTGCCAGCAGTCAGGGGCCAGGTGAAGCTTTCTTT
. | TRBJ2-7 | TRBV27 | . | CASSFTRNCSYEQYF | TGTGCCAGCAGTTTCACTAGGAATTGCTCCTACGAGCAGTACTTC
. | TRBJ1-2 | TRBV6-1 | TRBD1 | CASSSDRVGYGYTF | TGTGCCAGCAGTTCGGACAGGGTGGGCTATGGCTACACCTTC
. | TRBJ1-6 | TRBV5-4 | . | CASSLRGCCSYNSPLHF | TGTGCCAGCAGCTTGAGAGGATGCTGCTCCTATAATTCACCCCTCCACTTT
few | TRBJ1-1 | TRBV23-1 | TRBD1 | CASTLDRVEAFF | TGCGCCAGCACCCTAGACAGGGTAGAAGCTTTCTTT
once | TRBJ2-7 | TRBV7-7 | . | CASSLVAGQPKYF | TGTGCCAGCAGCTTAGTAGCCGGCCAGCCGAAGTACTTC
once | TRBJ1-4 | TRBV25-1 | TRBD1 | CASEAGQGLFNEKLFF | TGTGCCAGCGAGGCCGGACAGGGCCTTTTTAATGAAAAACTGTTTTTT
. | TRBJ2-1 | TRBV4-1 | . | CASSHRGQVLKSVINNEQFF | TGCGCCAGCAGCCACCGGGGTCAGGTCCTCAAAAGTGTGATAAATAATGAGCAGTTCTTC
. | TRBJ1-4 | TRBV2 | TRBD1 | CASSVQGAKVATNEKLFF | TGTGCCAGCAGTGTACAGGGGGCCAAGGTTGCAACTAATGAAAAACTGTTTTTT
. | TRBJ1-1 | TRBV27 | TRBD1 | CASSLSDRLNTEAFF | TGTGCCAGCAGTTTATCGGACAGGTTGAACACTGAAGCTTTCTTT
. | TRBJ2-6 | TRBV27 | . | CASSFEVSGANVLTF | TGTGCCAGCAGTTTCGAGGTCTCTGGGGCCAACGTCCTGACTTTC
. | TRBJ1-2 | TRBV29-1 | . | CSVESGVYGYTF | TGCAGCGTTGAATCCGGGGTTTATGGCTACACCTTC
few | TRBJ1-3 | TRBV18 | . | CASSASFRDTGNTIYF | TGTGCCAGCTCAGCATCTTTCCGGGACACCGGAAACACCATATATTTT
. | TRBJ1-2 | TRBV12-5 | . | CASGNTTGAYGYTF | TGTGCTAGTGGTAACACGACAGGCGCCTATGGCTACACCTTC
. | TRBJ2-1 | TRBV13 | TRBD2 | CASSSGTGGVEQFF | TGTGCCAGCAGCTCCGGGACGGGGGGTGTTGAGCAGTTCTTC
. | TRBJ1-2 | TRBV7-9 | TRBD1 | CASSRQGASLYGYTF | TGTGCCAGCAGCCGACAGGGGGCAAGCCTCTATGGCTACACCTTC
. | TRBJ1-1 | TRBV25-1 | . | CASSAPGVATEAFF | TGTGCCAGCAGTGCCCCAGGGGTAGCCACTGAAGCTTTCTTT
. | TRBJ1-3 | TRBV25-1 | . | CASSELWSNSGNTIYF | TGTGCCAGCAGTGAATTATGGTCTAACTCTGGAAACACCATATATTTT
. | TRBJ1-6 | TRBV11-2 | . | CASSPRALFPLHF | TGTGCCAGCAGCCCCAGGGCGCTTTTCCCCCTCCACTTT
. | TRBJ2-1 | TRBV7-2 | . | CASSLVPRDNEQFF | TGTGCCAGCAGCTTAGTTCCTAGAGACAATGAGCAGTTCTTC
. | TRBJ2-5 | TRBV7-8 | TRBD2 | CASSPPEGGGNLLETQYF | TGTGCCAGCAGCCCTCCGGAAGGCGGGGGAAACCTCCTAGAGACCCAGTACTTC
once | TRBJ2-1 | TRBV7-6 | . | CASSLLHRENYNEQFF | TGTGCCAGCAGCTTATTACACAGGGAGAACTACAATGAGCAGTTCTTC
once | TRBJ2-1 | TRBV16 | TRBD2 | CASSQSPGGGYNEQFF | TGTGCCAGCAGCCAATCCCCTGGCGGGGGGTACAATGAGCAGTTCTTC
. | TRBJ1-1 | TRBV7-2 | . | CASSSRPGWNTEAFF | TGTGCCAGCAGCTCCCGGCCGGGTTGGAACACTGAAGCTTTCTTT